The 8 T cell receptor beta chains listed next were all sequenced from one sample in a study of blood T cell repertoires in COVID-19 (dated by TCRdb to about 2020). The library came from the immunoSEQ multiplex PCR assay. This immuneACCESS table, as held by TCRdb, lists in-frame sequences with V and J called but not all clones. Of the missing ones, under half trace to an unresolved V gene in checked studies; the others have no known cause. A total of about 160,000 clones appear in this sample, 75% to 90% of them only once. The top ten hold roughly 10% of the sample. The sequencing sample was made of peripheral blood. The source is a human donor in a cohort sampled during active COVID-19.

This clone showed up just a few times. The rearrangement joins TRBV9 to TRBJ1-2; possibly TRBD1 for D (5 bases). V shed 0 bases and J shed 3 bases, with 12 bases lying between them. Germline assignment: CDR1 SGDLS and CDR2 YYNGEE. The CDR3 runs to 15 residues. The CDR3 spells CASSVGQQAHYGYTF. CDR3 nucleotides: TGTGCCAGCAGCGTAGGTCAACAGGCACACTATGGCTACACCTTC.

The genes are TRBV6-2 or TRBV6-3 and TRBJ2-3; TRBD2 matches 8 bases. CDR3 size: 17 residues. The germline V gene has CDR1 MNHEY and CDR2 SVGEGT. V was clipped by 3 bases and J by 1 base; unmatched bases: 9. The CDR3, as DNA: TGTGCCAGCAGTTATCCCGCGGGGGGCCTTCGCACAGATACGCAGTATTTT. The encoded protein is CASSYPAGGLRTDTQYF.

The chain couples TRBV9 to TRBJ2-5; 9 nucleotides match TRBD2. CDR3 length: 15 amino acids. The V gene end was trimmed by 3 bases and the J gene end by 1 base; junction bases not matched to a gene: 4. Germline V gives CDR1 SGDLS, CDR2 YYNGEE. The CDR3 DNA reads TGTGCCAGCAGCGAGGCTAGCGGGGTCCAAGAGACCCAGTACTTC. This gives the protein CASSEASGVQETQYF.

This clone has a single count. V and J are TRBV30 and TRBJ1-6, with unresolved D. Germline V gene data show CDR1 as GTSNPN and CDR2 as SVGIG (reference sequence). V lost 7 bases and J lost 4, with 14 bases in between. There are 14 residues in the CDR3. CDR3 in amino acids: CASHRGAYNSPLHF. The DNA for the CDR3 is TGTGCCTCCCACCGCGGCGCGTATAATTCACCCCTCCACTTT.

This clone was recorded many times. The rearrangement links TRBV13 to TRBJ2-1; 8 positions agree with TRBD1. Germline CDR1 reads PRHDT; CDR2 reads FYEKMQ (reference sequence). V trimming: 0 bases; J trimming: 5 bases; junction bases outside the gene matches: 3. CDR3 size: 15 residues. CDR3 sequence reads: CASSLGQGVDNEQFF. In DNA, the CDR3 is TGTGCCAGCAGCTTAGGACAGGGGGTCGACAATGAGCAGTTCTTC. Variable domain in full (rest from reference TRBV13 and TRBJ2-1): AAGVIQSPRHLIKEKRETATLKCYPIPRHDTVYWYQQGPGQDPQFLISFYEKMQSDKGSIPDRFSAQQFSDYHSELNMSSLELGDSALYFCASSLGQGVDNEQFFGPGTRLTVL.

The V call is TRBV11-2, the J call TRBJ2-2; 13 nucleotides align to TRBD2. Germline-derived CDR1 and CDR2 are SGHAT and FQNNGV. The trim removed 5 bases at V and 5 bases at J, leaving 11 bases unmatched. This CDR3 is built from 18 residues. This CDR3 reads CASSPRLAGGPGTGELFF. In nucleotides, the CDR3 is TGTGCCAGCAGCCCCAGACTAGCGGGGGGTCCGGGAACCGGGGAGCTGTTTTTT.

The rearrangement uses TRBV7-3 and TRBJ2-1; D is perhaps TRBD1 (7 bases). The V end was cut by 1 base, the J end by 4 bases, with 11 bases between. The CDR3 has 15 amino acids. CDR1 and CDR2 from the germline V gene are SGHTA and FQGTGA. CDR3 region: CASSLSQGGYNEQFF. The CDR3 nucleotides read TGTGCCAGCAGCTTAAGCCAGGGGGGATACAATGAGCAGTTCTTC.

The V call is TRBV11-2, the J call TRBJ2-3, with D possibly TRBD2 on 5 matching bases. The V end lost 8 bases, the J end lost 1 base, and 7 bases lay between the germline ends. Germline CDR1 and CDR2: SGHAT and FQNNGV. CDR3 length: 12 residues. CDR3 in amino acids: CASEGRTDTQYF. For the CDR3, the DNA is TGTGCCAGCGAGGGCCGCACAGATACGCAGTATTTT.